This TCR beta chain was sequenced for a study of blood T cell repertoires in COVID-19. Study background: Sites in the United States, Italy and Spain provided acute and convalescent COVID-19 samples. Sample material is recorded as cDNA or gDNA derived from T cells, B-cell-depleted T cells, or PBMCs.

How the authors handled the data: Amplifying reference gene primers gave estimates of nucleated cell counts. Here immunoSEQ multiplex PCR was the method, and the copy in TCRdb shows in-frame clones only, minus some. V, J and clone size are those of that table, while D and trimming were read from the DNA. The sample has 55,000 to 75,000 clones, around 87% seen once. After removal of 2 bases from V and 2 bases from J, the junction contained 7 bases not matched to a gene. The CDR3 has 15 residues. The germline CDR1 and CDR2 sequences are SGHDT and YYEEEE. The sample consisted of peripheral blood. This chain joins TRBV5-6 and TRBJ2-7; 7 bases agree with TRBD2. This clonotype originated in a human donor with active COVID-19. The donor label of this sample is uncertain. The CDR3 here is CASSFRDYPAYEQYF. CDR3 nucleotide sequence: TGTGCCAGCAGCTTCCGGGACTACCCGGCCTACGAGCAGTACTTC.